These T cell receptor beta chains were read from a single sample in a study of cytomegalovirus exposure and HLA in healthy donors. Repertoires were generated with immunoSEQ multiplex PCR, while TCRdb's copy carries only in-frame clones and drops some. The data contain about 140,000 clones, 70% to 85% of them seen just once; the ten biggest clones take up roughly 1.9%. Sequencing was carried out using PBMCs. The receptor source for this set is a woman in her forties in good health and CMV-seronegative. Both conserved end residues are part of each CDR3. The D gene is left open where the match is weak. Only some rows state a clone size, as once, few, many or a class for expanded clones.

J gene | D gene | V gene | clone size | CDR3 protein | CDR3 DNA
TRBJ1-1 | NA | TRBV4-2 | few | CASSPLEWSTEAFF | TGTGCCAGCAGCCCCCTGGAGTGGAGCACTGAAGCTTTCTTT
TRBJ2-1 | NA | TRBV29-1 | NA | CSGKRYSYNEQFF | TGCAGCGGTAAGCGGTACTCCTACAATGAGCAGTTCTTC
TRBJ1-5 | TRBD1 | TRBV6-1 | NA | CASSSGTGRQPQHF | TGTGCCAGCAGTTCCGGGACAGGGCGACAGCCCCAGCATTTT
TRBJ2-5 | TRBD1 | TRBV6-6 | NA | CASSYSPGTEETQYF | TGTGCCAGCAGTTACTCCCCCGGGACAGAAGAGACCCAGTACTTC
TRBJ2-7 | TRBD2 | TRBV4-3 | NA | CASSQDQPSGENYEQYF | TGCGCCAGCAGCCAAGATCAGCCTAGCGGGGAGAACTACGAGCAGTACTTC
TRBJ1-2 | NA | TRBV30 | NA | CAWRADSRGYTF | TGTGCCTGGAGGGCGGACAGCCGTGGCTACACCTTC
TRBJ2-2 | NA | TRBV5-1 | once | CASSLTRPNTGELFF | TGCGCCAGCAGCTTGACGCGTCCGAACACCGGGGAGCTGTTTTTT
TRBJ1-2 | TRBD1 | TRBV9 | NA | CASSPGGSDRLGYTF | TGTGCCAGCAGCCCAGGGGGTTCGGACCGCCTAGGCTACACCTTC
TRBJ2-7 | NA | TRBV28 | few | CASSDSVSWGYYEQYF | TGTGCCAGCAGTGACAGCGTCAGCTGGGGCTACTACGAGCAGTACTTC
TRBJ2-2 | TRBD1 | TRBV19 | NA | CASTGQGFSFTGELFF | TGTGCCAGTACGGGACAGGGGTTTTCCTTTACCGGGGAGCTGTTTTTT
TRBJ2-2 | TRBD1 | TRBV6-4 | NA | CASSKGQGNTGELFF | TGTGCCAGCAGTAAGGGACAGGGGAACACCGGGGAGCTGTTTTTT
TRBJ1-2 | NA | TRBV5-4 | NA | CASSFPDRGYSGYTF | TGTGCCAGCAGCTTTCCGGACAGAGGATACTCCGGCTACACCTTC
TRBJ1-4 | NA | TRBV2 | once | CASSELQGKNSNEKLFF | TGTGCCAGCAGTGAGTTGCAGGGCAAAAACTCTAATGAAAAACTGTTTTTT
TRBJ1-1 | NA | TRBV27 | NA | CASSRNGDTEAFF | TGTGCCAGCAGCAGGAACGGGGACACTGAAGCTTTCTTT
TRBJ2-5 | TRBD1 | TRBV9 | NA | CASSVGTGMGQETQYF | TGTGCCAGCAGCGTAGGGACAGGTATGGGTCAAGAGACCCAGTACTTC